The sequence of this T cell receptor (beta chain) was determined in a study of coeliac disease. Looking at the study overall: Without high-resolution HLA typing, biased TRBV7-2 usage was queried.

The CDR3 totals 16 residues. Per germline, CDR1 SGHRS and CDR2 YFSETQ. The trim removed 4 bases at V and 1 base at J, leaving 2 bases unmatched. Profiled with immunoSEQ multiplex PCR; TCRdb holds only in-frame clones, not every one. The sample lists roughly 3,700 clones, approximately 69% occurring once. The chain is built from TRBV5-1 and TRBJ2-3; 14 nucleotides align to TRBD2. The receptor comes from a man under 40 with celiac disease. The sample consisted of intraepithelial lymphocytes from the gut. The CDR3 DNA is TGCGCCAGCAGCCCGGGACTAGCGGGGGGCACAGATACGCAGTATTTT. It codes for CASSPGLAGGTDTQYF.